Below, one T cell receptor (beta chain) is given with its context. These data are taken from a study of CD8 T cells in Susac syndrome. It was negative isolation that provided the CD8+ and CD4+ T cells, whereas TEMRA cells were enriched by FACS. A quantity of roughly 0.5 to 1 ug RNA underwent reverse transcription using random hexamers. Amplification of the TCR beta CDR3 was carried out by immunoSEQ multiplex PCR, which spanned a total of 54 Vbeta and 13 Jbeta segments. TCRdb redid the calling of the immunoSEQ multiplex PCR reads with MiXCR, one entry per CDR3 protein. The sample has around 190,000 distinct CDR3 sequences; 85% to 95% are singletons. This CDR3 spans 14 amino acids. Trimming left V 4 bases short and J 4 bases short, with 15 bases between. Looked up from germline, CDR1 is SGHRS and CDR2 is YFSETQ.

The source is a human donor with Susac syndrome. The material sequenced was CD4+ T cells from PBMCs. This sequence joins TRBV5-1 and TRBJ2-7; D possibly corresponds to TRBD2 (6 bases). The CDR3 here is CASSPGEVKYEQYF. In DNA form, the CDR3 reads TGCGCCAGCAGCCCCGGGGAGGTCAAGTACGAGCAGTACTTC.